This passage covers 3 T cell receptor beta chains from one sample sequenced in a study of cytomegalovirus exposure and HLA in healthy donors. PCR was performed using 60 Vbeta and 13 Jbeta primers. The protocol was immunoSEQ multiplex PCR, while the TCRdb copy is restricted to in-frame clones and leaves out a portion. This sample yields approximately 260,000 clones, of which around four fifths are seen a single time; 1.5% to 2.5% belongs to the top ten. The sample taken for sequencing was PBMCs. These TCRs come from a woman between 35 and 50 years old in good health and CMV-seropositive.

The rearrangement links TRBV27 to TRBJ2-5; TRBD1 matches 9 bases. The germline CDR1 and CDR2 sequences are MNHEY and SMNVEV (reference sequence). This CDR3 has 15 residues. V lost 4 bases and J lost 5; bases outside the gene matches: 8. The CDR3 region is CASSWDRANRETQYF. The CDR3, as DNA: TGTGCCAGCAGTTGGGACAGGGCGAACAGGGAGACCCAGTACTTC.

The chain is built from TRBV6-5 and TRBJ2-7; the D gene is possibly TRBD1 (5 bases). Germline V gives CDR1 MNHEY, CDR2 SVGAGI. Trimming took 6 bases from V and 4 from J, leaving 10 bases between them. The CDR3 is 12 residues long. CDR3 in amino acids: CASSRDSYEQYF. In DNA form, the CDR3 reads TGTGCCAGCAGCCGCGACAGTTACGAGCAGTACTTC.

J is TRBJ1-1 and V is TRBV6-6, with D possibly matching TRBD1 (5 bases). From germline, CDR1 is MNHNY and CDR2 SVGAGI (reference sequence). CDR3 length: 14 amino acids. V was pared by 1 base and J by 1 base, with 7 bases between. The DNA for the CDR3 is TGTGCCAGCAGTTACTATGGGGCGAACACTGAAGCTTTCTTT. This sequence encodes CASSYYGANTEAFF.